The 20 T cell receptor beta chains in this list originate from one sample, sequenced in a study of T-cell reconstitution after alpha-beta-depleted transplantation in children. Using unique molecular identifiers, the investigators prepared the TCRbeta library. Each CDR3 protein gets one entry after TCRdb re-called the PCR reads with MiXCR. The sample holds hundreds of thousands of distinct CDR3 sequences, 10% to 15% seen once. The sequences come from PBMCs, mostly from graft donor cells, collected 360 days after TCRalphabeta/CD19-depleted stem cell transplant. The receptors stem from a male patient younger than 18 who had a stem cell transplant for acute myeloid leukemia, so the T cells may come from the graft donor.

This clonotype has ten or more counts. The rearrangement uses TRBV20-1 and TRBJ2-5; weak D call: TRBD1 (6 bases). Germline V gene data show CDR1 as DFQATT and CDR2 as SNEGSKA (reference sequence). The CDR3 spans 17 residues. Trimming removed 6 bases at V and 5 bases at J, with 28 bases between. CDR3 amino acids: CSADRLSPGTLGETQYF. CDR3 nucleotides: TGCAGTGCCGACCGTCTCAGCCCCGGGACACTAGGCGAGACCCAGTACTTC.

V is TRBV7-8 and J is TRBJ1-2; D is undetermined. Germline V gene sequence: CDR1 SGHVS, CDR2 FQNEAQ. The CDR3 spans 14 residues. V was cut by 1 base and J by 4 bases, with 10 bases left in between. Here the CDR3 reads CASSLGRVVYGYTF. DNA of the CDR3: TGTGCCAGCAGCTTAGGGAGGGTCGTCTATGGCTACACCTTC.

V is TRBV5-1 and J is TRBJ1-1; D unresolved. Germline assignment: CDR1 SGHRS and CDR2 YFSETQ. The CDR3 has 17 residues. Trimming took 2 bases from V and 5 from J, leaving 22 bases between them. The CDR3 nucleotides read TGCGCCAGCAGCTTTGGTACCGCCCCCCCCCGTGGGACTGAAGCTTTCTTT. This gives the protein CASSFGTAPPRGTEAFF.

The table lists this clonotype with many counts. The gene calls are TRBV28 and TRBJ2-7; tentatively, D is TRBD1 (5 bases). V shed 2 bases and J shed 1 base, with 12 bases lying between them. Germline-derived CDR1 and CDR2 are MDHEN and SYDVKM. The CDR3 length is 15 residues. The CDR3 nucleotides read TGTGCCAGCAGTTTAAAGTCAGGGCCTTCCTACGAGCAGTACTTC. Its protein is CASSLKSGPSYEQYF.

This clonotype was seen a handful of times. The V call is TRBV6-2 or TRBV6-3, the J call TRBJ2-5; D unclear. V dropped 2 bases and J dropped 5 bases, with 6 bases sitting between them. CDR1 MNHEY and CDR2 SVGEGT come from the germline V gene. The CDR3 contains 12 residues. The CDR3 here is CASSYRFETQYF. CDR3 DNA: TGTGCCAGCAGTTACAGGTTCGAGACCCAGTACTTC.

As to this clonotype: This may be a read error, as it is one base from a much larger clone. The V call is TRBV20-1, the J call TRBJ2-7; 8 bases line up with TRBD2. The CDR3 is 14 amino acids. Per the germline V gene, CDR1 is DFQATT and CDR2 is SNEGSKA (reference sequence). The CDR3 region is CSADGLAATYEQHF. CDR3 DNA sequence: TGCAGTGCTGATGGACTAGCCGCTACCTACGAGCAGCACTTC.

This clonotype was seen only a few times. The CDR3 loop is CASSQGLGDEQYF. The CDR3 DNA follows: TGTGCCAGCAGCCAGGGGCTTGGGGACGAGCAGTACTTC. This sequence joins TRBV7-3 and TRBJ2-7, with D perhaps TRBD1 (6 bases). This CDR3 is built from 13 residues. CDR1 is SGHTA, CDR2 FQGTGA, per germline. V gave up 5 bases and J gave up 5 bases, with 13 bases separating them.

This clonotype was detected a few times. This chain uses TRBV21-1 with TRBJ2-7; TRBD1, the table's D call, was not compared with the DNA. TRBV21-1 is a known pseudogene. The CDR3 sequence is 13 residues long. The CDR3 loop is CASSKRGVYEQYF. The CDR3 coding sequence is TGTGCCAGCAGCAAAAGAGGGGTTTACGAGCAGTACTTC.

The gene calls are TRBV24-1 and TRBJ2-5; 7 bases are shared with TRBD2. The length of the CDR3 is 13 residues. Germline V gives CDR1 KGHDR, CDR2 SFDVKD. V lost 0 bases, J lost 7 bases, and 1 base stayed unmatched. The CDR3 nucleotides read TGTGCCACCAGTGATTTGGGGGGGGGGACCCAGTACTTC. Its protein is CATSDLGGGTQYF.

This chain uses TRBV7-6 with TRBJ2-7; D is unclear. With 1 base removed from V and 5 bases from J, the gap between germline ends came to 9 bases. The CDR3 extends over 13 amino acids. Germline V lookup: CDR1 SGHVS, CDR2 FNYEAQ. This CDR3 is CASSLVTEDEQYF. In nucleotides, the CDR3 is TGTGCCAGCAGCTTAGTAACTGAGGACGAGCAGTACTTC.

In its sample, this clonotype was seen many times. The chain carries TRBV12-3 or TRBV12-4 and TRBJ2-2, with 7 bases aligning to TRBD2. The ends lost 1 base at V and 0 bases at J; junction bases unmatched: 2. This CDR3 is 16 amino acids long. CDR3 protein: CASSLDGGSNTGELFF. CDR3 nucleotides: TGTGCCAGCAGTTTAGACGGGGGGTCGAACACCGGGGAGCTGTTTTTT.

This sequence joins TRBV6-5 and TRBJ2-7; the match to TRBD2 covers 8 bases. The germline V gene encodes CDR1 MNHEY and CDR2 SVGAGI. There are 15 residues in the CDR3. The J segment lost 5 bases and the V segment lost 0 bases, leaving 6 bases of the junction unmatched. The CDR3 reads CASSYSIGRGNEQYF. The CDR3, as DNA: TGTGCCAGCAGTTACTCGATCGGGAGGGGCAACGAGCAGTACTTC.

The V call is TRBV20-1, the J call TRBJ2-2; 10 bases are a match to TRBD2. The germline V gene encodes CDR1 DFQATT and CDR2 SNEGSKA (reference sequence). The CDR3 runs 16 residues. The trim removed 0 bases at V and 5 bases at J, leaving 6 bases unmatched. Here the CDR3 reads CSARDRASGSTGELFF. The DNA of the CDR3 is TGCAGTGCTAGAGATAGGGCTAGCGGGAGTACCGGGGAGCTGTTTTTT.

There are a few counts of this clonotype. The genes are TRBV12-3 or TRBV12-4 and TRBJ2-3, with 11 bases matching TRBD1. V gave up 7 bases and J gave up 4 bases; unmatched junction bases: 7. CDR3 length: 15 amino acids. CDR3 coding DNA: TGTGCCAGCACCACGGGACAGGGGGGAGCAGATACGCAGTATTTT. Translation gives CASTTGQGGADTQYF.

There are a few counts of this clonotype. V and J are TRBV6-5 and TRBJ1-1; 7 nucleotides line up with TRBD1. Germline lookup yields CDR1 MNHEY and CDR2 SVGAGI. This CDR3 has 15 residues. J gave up 4 bases and V 0 bases, and 5 bases lay outside the gene matches. For the CDR3, the DNA is TGTGCCAGCAGTTACTCCGCAGGGGGGAGCACTGAAGCTTTCTTT. Translated: CASSYSAGGSTEAFF.

The chain uses TRBV29-1 and TRBJ2-2, with no clear D. The CDR3 consists of 13 residues. V shed 5 bases and J shed 4 bases, with 11 bases lying between them. Germline loops: CDR1 SQVTM, CDR2 ANQGSEA. In nucleotides, the CDR3 is TGCAGCGTTTCAGACCCATTCACCGGGGAGCTGTTTTTT. It encodes CSVSDPFTGELFF.

The chain combines TRBV6-6 with TRBJ2-7; D is unresolved. This CDR3 spans 13 amino acids. From germline, CDR1 is MNHNY and CDR2 SVGAGI (reference sequence). Trimming removed 11 bases at V and 4 bases at J, with 18 bases between. The CDR3 sequence: CAVTDLGQYEQYF. The CDR3 coding sequence is TGTGCCGTGACCGATCTTGGTCAATACGAGCAGTACTTC.

In its sample, this clonotype was seen a few times. The chain employs TRBV5-6 and TRBJ2-7; D might be TRBD1 (6 bases). This CDR3 is 14 amino acids long. Germline V gene data show CDR1 as SGHDT and CDR2 as YYEEEE. V gave up 4 bases and J gave up 3 bases, with 14 bases separating them. The CDR3 DNA reads TGTGCCAGCAGCGGAACAGGGAAAAACTACGAGCAGTACTTC. Protein: CASSGTGKNYEQYF. Supplemented by reference TRBV5-6 and TRBJ2-7, the full variable domain reads DAGVTQSPTHLIKTRGQQVTLRCSPKSGHDTVSWYQQALGQGPQFIFQYYEEEERQRGNFPDRFSGHQFPNYSSELNVNALLLGDSALYLCASSGTGKNYEQYFGPGTRLTVT.

This clonotype was found a few times. This rearrangement joins TRBV5-4 to TRBJ2-1; 8 bases fit TRBD2. This CDR3 spans 17 amino acids. CDR1 is SGHNT and CDR2 is YYREEE in the germline V gene (reference sequence). Trimming took 6 bases from V and 4 from J; bases not matched to a gene: 15. CDR3 residues: CASMGRGTTSEYNEQFF. As DNA, the CDR3 is TGTGCCAGCATGGGCAGGGGAACGACTAGCGAATACAATGAGCAGTTCTTC.

The V and J genes are TRBV10-3 and TRBJ1-4; the D gene is possibly TRBD1 (6 bases). Germline V gene lookup returns CDR1 ENHRY and CDR2 SYGVKD. The CDR3 covers 14 residues. V dropped 6 bases and J dropped 5 bases, with 13 bases sitting between them. CDR3 amino acids: CAIRSGQMNEKLFF. The CDR3 coding sequence is TGTGCCATCAGGAGCGGACAGATGAATGAAAAACTGTTTTTT.